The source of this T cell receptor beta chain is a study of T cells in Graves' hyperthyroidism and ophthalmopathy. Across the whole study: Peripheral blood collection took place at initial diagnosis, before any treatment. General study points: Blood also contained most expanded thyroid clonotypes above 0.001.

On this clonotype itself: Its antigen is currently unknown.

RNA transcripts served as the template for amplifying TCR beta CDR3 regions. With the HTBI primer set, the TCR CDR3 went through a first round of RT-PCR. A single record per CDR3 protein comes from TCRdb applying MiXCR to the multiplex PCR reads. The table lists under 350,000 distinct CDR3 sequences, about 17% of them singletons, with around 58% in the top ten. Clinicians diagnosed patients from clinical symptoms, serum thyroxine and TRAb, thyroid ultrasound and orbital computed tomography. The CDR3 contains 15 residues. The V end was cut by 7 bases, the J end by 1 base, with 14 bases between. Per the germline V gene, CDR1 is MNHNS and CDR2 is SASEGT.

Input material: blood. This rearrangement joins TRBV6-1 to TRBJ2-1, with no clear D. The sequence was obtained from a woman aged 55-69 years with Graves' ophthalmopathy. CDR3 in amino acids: CASTIALTSYNEQFF. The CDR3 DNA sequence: TGTGCCAGCACTATAGCTTTAACTTCCTACAATGAGCAGTTCTTC.